Sequencing of this T cell receptor (beta chain) was carried out in a study of cytomegalovirus exposure and HLA in healthy donors. V shed 4 bases, J shed 1 base, and the junction held 3 bases outside the gene matches. The CDR3 sequence is 15 residues long. The germline gives CDR1 SGHDT, CDR2 YYEEEE. In the case of this clone: Its specificity is unknown.

Researchers ran the PCR with 60 Vbeta and 13 Jbeta primers. Sequencing was performed with immunoSEQ multiplex PCR; in TCRdb, only in-frame clones are kept and a portion is missing. This table holds 85,000 to 130,000 clones, 75% found once. The study, taken as a whole, reports: Productive rates of about 87% or about 30% were seen for most TCR beta V segments in an earlier analysis.

This sequence originates from a male donor in good health and CMV-seropositive. J is TRBJ1-1 and V is TRBV5-6; TRBD1 aligns across 11 bases. The sequenced material came from PBMCs. CDR3 sequence reads: CASSRTGGRNTEAFF. The CDR3 nucleotides are TGTGCCAGCAGCCGGACAGGGGGCAGGAACACTGAAGCTTTCTTT. Full variable domain (remainder filled in from reference TRBV5-6 and TRBJ1-1): DAGVTQSPTHLIKTRGQQVTLRCSPKSGHDTVSWYQQALGQGPQFIFQYYEEEERQRGNFPDRFSGHQFPNYSSELNVNALLLGDSALYLCASSRTGGRNTEAFFGQGTRLTVV.